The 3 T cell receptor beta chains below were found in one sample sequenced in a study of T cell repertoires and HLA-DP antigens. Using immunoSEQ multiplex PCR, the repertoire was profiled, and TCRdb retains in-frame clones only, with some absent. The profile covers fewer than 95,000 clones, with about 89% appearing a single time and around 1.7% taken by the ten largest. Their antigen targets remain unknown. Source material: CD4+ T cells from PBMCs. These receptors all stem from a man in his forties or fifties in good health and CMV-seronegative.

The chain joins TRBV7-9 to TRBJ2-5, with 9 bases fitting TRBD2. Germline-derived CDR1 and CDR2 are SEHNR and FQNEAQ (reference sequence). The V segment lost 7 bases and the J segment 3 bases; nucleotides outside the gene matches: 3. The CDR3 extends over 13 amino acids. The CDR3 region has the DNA TGTGCCAGCAAAATAGCGGGGGAAGAGACCCAGTACTTC. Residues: CASKIAGEETQYF.

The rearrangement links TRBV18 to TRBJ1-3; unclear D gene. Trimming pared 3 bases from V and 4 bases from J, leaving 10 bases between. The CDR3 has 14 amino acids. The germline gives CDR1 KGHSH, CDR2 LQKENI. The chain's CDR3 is CASSPGLQGNTIYF. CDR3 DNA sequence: TGTGCCAGCTCACCGGGGTTACAGGGAAACACCATATATTTT.

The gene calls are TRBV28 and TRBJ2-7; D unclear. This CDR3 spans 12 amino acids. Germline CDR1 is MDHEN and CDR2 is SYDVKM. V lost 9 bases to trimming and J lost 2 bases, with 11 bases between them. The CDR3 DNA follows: TGTGCCAGTTGGGCCACCACCTACGAGCAGTACTTC. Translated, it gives CASWATTYEQYF.